This TCR beta chain is drawn from a study of memory CD4+ T cells and cytomegalovirus serostatus. As for this clone: The antigen remains undetermined.

The sort gate was single viable CD3+CD4+CD8-CD45RO+ cells for memory CD4+ T cells. Study-wide results and limits: The CMV-associated TCR signature appears largely within the CD4+ memory repertoire.

The data were produced by immunoSEQ multiplex PCR, yet TCRdb's version contains in-frame clones alone and is incomplete. The sample includes some 46,000 clones, under 85% of them seen just once. This clonotype was sampled from an adult in good health and CMV-seronegative. The sample was memory CD4+ T cells from blood.

The CDR3 region is CASHMSRQGEGNQPQHF. DNA of the CDR3: TGTGCCAGTCACATGAGTAGGCAGGGAGAAGGCAATCAGCCCCAGCATTTT. V and J are TRBV19 and TRBJ1-5; D possibly corresponds to TRBD1 (5 bases). Germline assignment: CDR1 LNHDA and CDR2 SQIVND (reference sequence). V dropped 8 bases and J dropped 2 bases, with 22 bases sitting between them. The length of the CDR3 is 17 residues.